The T cell receptor (beta chain) under discussion was sequenced for a study of T cell responses to AZD1222 COVID-19 vaccine. CDR1 is SGHDN and CDR2 is FVKESK in the germline V gene. V lost 0 bases, J lost 4 bases, and 12 bases lay in between. The CDR3 has 16 residues. Clones were sequenced by immunoSEQ multiplex PCR, and TCRdb holds only the in-frame ones, with some missing. The sample records 70,000 or so clones, approximately 90% being singletons. The TCR was taken from an adult in good health. The source was peripheral blood, collected on day 0 of AZD1222 vaccination. The chain couples TRBV14 to TRBJ2-2, with D maybe TRBD2 (5 bases). CDR3 protein: CASSQDHGMITGELFF. DNA of the CDR3: TGTGCCAGCAGCCAAGATCACGGGATGATCACCGGGGAGCTGTTTTTT.